A selection of T cell receptor beta chains follows, all from one sample in a study of shared clonotypes between healthy human individuals. Method: immunoSEQ multiplex PCR; TCRdb's copy keeps in-frame clones and lacks some. The table lists some 660,000 clones, 55% to 85% of them singletons. Sequencing was done on a sample of memory CD4+ T cells sorted from blood. All receptors derive from a woman aged 25-40 years in good health. CDR3s include the opening cysteine and the closing phenylalanine or tryptophan. A D gene is named only where the DNA matches it firmly. Only part of the rows carry a size: once, few, many, or a class if the clone is expanded.

cdr3_nt: TGTGCTAGTGGTTTGTACCAGGGTTGGGCCAATGAGCAGTTCTTC
cdr3_aa: CASGLYQGWANEQFF
cdr3_length: 15
j_call: TRBJ2-1
d_call: -
v_call: TRBV12-5
clone_size: -

cdr3_nt: TGTGCCAGCAGTCGAGGGAGCACAGATACGCAGTATTTT
cdr3_aa: CASSRGSTDTQYF
cdr3_length: 13
j_call: TRBJ2-3
d_call: -
v_call: TRBV7-6
clone_size: -

cdr3_nt: TGTGCCAGCAGCTTGGGGTGGAGCTCTGGGGCCAACGTCCTGACTTTC
cdr3_aa: CASSLGWSSGANVLTF
cdr3_length: 16
j_call: TRBJ2-6
d_call: -
v_call: TRBV5-6
clone_size: -

cdr3_nt: TGCGCCAGCAGCTTGGGTTTCGGGTTGCCCCAGCATTTT
cdr3_aa: CASSLGFGLPQHF
cdr3_length: 13
j_call: TRBJ1-5
d_call: -
v_call: TRBV5-1
clone_size: few

cdr3_nt: TGTGCCAGCTCACTACGGGACAGGGCCTACGAGCAGTACTTC
cdr3_aa: CASSLRDRAYEQYF
cdr3_length: 14
j_call: TRBJ2-7
d_call: TRBD1
v_call: TRBV18
clone_size: -

cdr3_nt: TGTGCCTGGAGTACTAGCGGGGAGACCCAGTACTTC
cdr3_aa: CAWSTSGETQYF
cdr3_length: 12
j_call: TRBJ2-5
d_call: TRBD2
v_call: TRBV30
clone_size: few

cdr3_nt: TGTGCCAGCAGCTTACGTCGGGGAGACACCGGGGAGCTGTTTTTT
cdr3_aa: CASSLRRGDTGELFF
cdr3_length: 15
j_call: TRBJ2-2
d_call: -
v_call: TRBV11-1
clone_size: once

cdr3_nt: TGTGCCAGTAGTATCAGGGAGACCCAGTACTTC
cdr3_aa: CASSIRETQYF
cdr3_length: 11
j_call: TRBJ2-5
d_call: -
v_call: TRBV19
clone_size: few

cdr3_nt: TGCGCCAGCAGCCAAGAGACACTTGGGAGGCCCCAGCATTTT
cdr3_aa: CASSQETLGRPQHF
cdr3_length: 14
j_call: TRBJ1-5
d_call: -
v_call: TRBV4-1
clone_size: -

cdr3_nt: TGTGCCAGCAGCTTAGCGAGTGACCAGGATGAGCAGTTCTTC
cdr3_aa: CASSLASDQDEQFF
cdr3_length: 14
j_call: TRBJ2-1
d_call: -
v_call: TRBV7-8
clone_size: -

cdr3_nt: TGTGCCAGCAGCTTAGTTACGTCAACCAGACAGTTCTTC
cdr3_aa: CASSLVTSTRQFF
cdr3_length: 13
j_call: TRBJ2-1
d_call: -
v_call: TRBV7-2
clone_size: -

cdr3_nt: TGTGCCAGCAGCTTAAGGACAGGGGGCGGGCATAACTATGGCTACACCTTC
cdr3_aa: CASSLRTGGGHNYGYTF
cdr3_length: 17
j_call: TRBJ1-2
d_call: TRBD1
v_call: TRBV11-2
clone_size: -

cdr3_nt: TGTGCCAGCAGTGATTTATGGGAGACCCAGTACTTC
cdr3_aa: CASSDLWETQYF
cdr3_length: 12
j_call: TRBJ2-5
d_call: -
v_call: TRBV2
clone_size: -

cdr3_nt: TGTGCCAGCAGTGAGGCCCGGACGACAGATACGCAGTATTTT
cdr3_aa: CASSEARTTDTQYF
cdr3_length: 14
j_call: TRBJ2-3
d_call: -
v_call: TRBV2
clone_size: -

cdr3_nt: TGTGCCAGCAGCGAAGTAGCGGGACCCTACGAGCAGTACTTC
cdr3_aa: CASSEVAGPYEQYF
cdr3_length: 14
j_call: TRBJ2-7
d_call: TRBD2
v_call: TRBV7-8
clone_size: -

cdr3_nt: TGTGCCAGCAGTTTATTGAAGGGCACCACTGAAGCTTTCTTT
cdr3_aa: CASSLLKGTTEAFF
cdr3_length: 14
j_call: TRBJ1-1
d_call: -
v_call: TRBV28
clone_size: -

cdr3_nt: TGTGCCTGGAGTAAAACGGAGGGACAGGGCTACACCTTC
cdr3_aa: CAWSKTEGQGYTF
cdr3_length: 13
j_call: TRBJ1-2
d_call: TRBD1
v_call: TRBV30
clone_size: -

cdr3_nt: TGCGCCAGCAGCCAAGCGGGACTAGTCGCCGAGCAGTACTTC
cdr3_aa: CASSQAGLVAEQYF
cdr3_length: 14
j_call: TRBJ2-7
d_call: TRBD2
v_call: TRBV4-1
clone_size: -

cdr3_nt: TGTGCCAGCAGTTTATTAGCAGGGGTAGGAAACACCATATATTTT
cdr3_aa: CASSLLAGVGNTIYF
cdr3_length: 15
j_call: TRBJ1-3
d_call: -
v_call: TRBV28
clone_size: -

cdr3_nt: TGCGCCAGCAGCTCGGGACTAGACCCAGATACGCAGTATTTT
cdr3_aa: CASSSGLDPDTQYF
cdr3_length: 14
j_call: TRBJ2-3
d_call: TRBD2
v_call: TRBV5-1
clone_size: -

cdr3_nt: TGTGCCAGCAGTTTACCGGGACAGGGACTACTGGGAAGTGAAAAACTGTTTTTT
cdr3_aa: CASSLPGQGLLGSEKLFF
cdr3_length: 18
j_call: TRBJ1-4
d_call: TRBD1
v_call: TRBV28
clone_size: -

cdr3_nt: TGTGCCAGCAGCTTAGACCAGTGGACTAGCGGCTACGAGCAGTACTTC
cdr3_aa: CASSLDQWTSGYEQYF
cdr3_length: 16
j_call: TRBJ2-7
d_call: TRBD2
v_call: TRBV7-2
clone_size: -

cdr3_nt: TGCGCCAGCAGCTTGGACTCCCCCCGCTACAATGAGCAGTTCTTC
cdr3_aa: CASSLDSPRYNEQFF
cdr3_length: 15
j_call: TRBJ2-1
d_call: -
v_call: TRBV5-1
clone_size: -

cdr3_nt: TGTGCCAGCAGTTGGGGGGGGCAACCGGCCGAGACCCAGTACTTC
cdr3_aa: CASSWGGQPAETQYF
cdr3_length: 15
j_call: TRBJ2-5
d_call: -
v_call: TRBV28
clone_size: -

cdr3_nt: TGTGCCAGCAGCTTTTCGGATACGCAGTATTTT
cdr3_aa: CASSFSDTQYF
cdr3_length: 11
j_call: TRBJ2-3
d_call: -
v_call: TRBV7-9
clone_size: once

cdr3_nt: TGTGCCAGCAGCTTGGCGGACGGATCTAGCACAGATACGCAGTATTTT
cdr3_aa: CASSLADGSSTDTQYF
cdr3_length: 16
j_call: TRBJ2-3
d_call: -
v_call: TRBV5-6
clone_size: -

cdr3_nt: TGTGCCAGCAGAGGACAGGGGGCTCTTATAGGAAACACCATATATTTT
cdr3_aa: CASRGQGALIGNTIYF
cdr3_length: 16
j_call: TRBJ1-3
d_call: TRBD1
v_call: TRBV2
clone_size: -

cdr3_nt: TGTGCCAGTAGTTTGAATAGCGGGGGTCCCTACAATGAGCAGTTCTTC
cdr3_aa: CASSLNSGGPYNEQFF
cdr3_length: 16
j_call: TRBJ2-1
d_call: TRBD2
v_call: TRBV19
clone_size: -

cdr3_nt: TGTGCCAGCAGCAAAGACCTTCAAGAGACCCAGTACTTC
cdr3_aa: CASSKDLQETQYF
cdr3_length: 13
j_call: TRBJ2-5
d_call: -
v_call: TRBV7-9
clone_size: -

cdr3_nt: TGCAGCGTTGCTAAGGACTCTTCTAATCAGCCCCAGCATTTT
cdr3_aa: CSVAKDSSNQPQHF
cdr3_length: 14
j_call: TRBJ1-5
d_call: -
v_call: TRBV29-1
clone_size: once

cdr3_nt: TGTGCCACCTCCCGGTTGACCCTCGGGCCCGGGGAGCTGTTTTTT
cdr3_aa: CATSRLTLGPGELFF
cdr3_length: 15
j_call: TRBJ2-2
d_call: -
v_call: TRBV14
clone_size: -

cdr3_nt: TGCGCCAGCAGTGCCGGGACTCCGTACACCGGGGAGCTGTTTTTT
cdr3_aa: CASSAGTPYTGELFF
cdr3_length: 15
j_call: TRBJ2-2
d_call: -
v_call: TRBV5-1
clone_size: -

cdr3_nt: TGTGCCAGCAGAGATCAGGGGCGGAACACCGGGGAGCTGTTTTTT
cdr3_aa: CASRDQGRNTGELFF
cdr3_length: 15
j_call: TRBJ2-2
d_call: -
v_call: TRBV6-6
clone_size: -

cdr3_nt: TGCAGCGTTCCCAGGCTGTCTAATCCCGGGGCCCAGCATTTT
cdr3_aa: CSVPRLSNPGAQHF
cdr3_length: 14
j_call: TRBJ1-5
d_call: -
v_call: TRBV29-1
clone_size: -

cdr3_nt: TGTGCCAGCAGCTCCGAGGGGGGTGGGGCTTTCTTT
cdr3_aa: CASSSEGGGAFF
cdr3_length: 12
j_call: TRBJ1-1
d_call: -
v_call: TRBV27
clone_size: -

cdr3_nt: TGTGCCAGCAGGACAGTTTCCGGGACAGGGTTGTACGAGCAGTACTTC
cdr3_aa: CASRTVSGTGLYEQYF
cdr3_length: 16
j_call: TRBJ2-7
d_call: TRBD1
v_call: TRBV27
clone_size: -

cdr3_nt: TGCGCCAGCAGCTTGGGTACTAGCGGGTACACAGATACGCAGTATTTT
cdr3_aa: CASSLGTSGYTDTQYF
cdr3_length: 16
j_call: TRBJ2-3
d_call: TRBD2
v_call: TRBV5-1
clone_size: -

cdr3_nt: TGTGCCAGCAGTCCTAGCGTATTCACAGATACGCAGTATTTT
cdr3_aa: CASSPSVFTDTQYF
cdr3_length: 14
j_call: TRBJ2-3
d_call: -
v_call: TRBV28
clone_size: -

cdr3_nt: TGTGCCAGCAGCGTAGAAACAGGGGACTATGGCTACACCTTC
cdr3_aa: CASSVETGDYGYTF
cdr3_length: 14
j_call: TRBJ1-2
d_call: TRBD1
v_call: TRBV9
clone_size: -

cdr3_nt: TGTGCCACCAGCAGATATTACGAACTCCCGGGCACTGAAGCTTTCTTT
cdr3_aa: CATSRYYELPGTEAFF
cdr3_length: 16
j_call: TRBJ1-1
d_call: -
v_call: TRBV15
clone_size: once

cdr3_nt: TGTGCCAGTAGCTCCGACGGCGGGGATACGCAGTATTTT
cdr3_aa: CASSSDGGDTQYF
cdr3_length: 13
j_call: TRBJ2-3
d_call: -
v_call: TRBV19
clone_size: -

cdr3_nt: TGTGCCAGCAGCTTAGCGGGAAGGATCTACAATGAGCAGTTCTTC
cdr3_aa: CASSLAGRIYNEQFF
cdr3_length: 15
j_call: TRBJ2-1
d_call: -
v_call: TRBV11-2
clone_size: -

cdr3_nt: TGTGCCAGTAGTATACTAGCGGGAGGGCGGTACAATGAGCAGTTCTTC
cdr3_aa: CASSILAGGRYNEQFF
cdr3_length: 16
j_call: TRBJ2-1
d_call: TRBD2
v_call: TRBV19
clone_size: -

cdr3_nt: TGTGCCAGTCTTACCGGGACAGGATGGGCTGGGGCCAACGTCCTGACTTTC
cdr3_aa: CASLTGTGWAGANVLTF
cdr3_length: 17
j_call: TRBJ2-6
d_call: TRBD1
v_call: TRBV28
clone_size: -

cdr3_nt: TGTGCCAGCATCTCGGGAATAGGGGCAAGAGGTCAGCCCCAGCATTTT
cdr3_aa: CASISGIGARGQPQHF
cdr3_length: 16
j_call: TRBJ1-5
d_call: -
v_call: TRBV28
clone_size: -